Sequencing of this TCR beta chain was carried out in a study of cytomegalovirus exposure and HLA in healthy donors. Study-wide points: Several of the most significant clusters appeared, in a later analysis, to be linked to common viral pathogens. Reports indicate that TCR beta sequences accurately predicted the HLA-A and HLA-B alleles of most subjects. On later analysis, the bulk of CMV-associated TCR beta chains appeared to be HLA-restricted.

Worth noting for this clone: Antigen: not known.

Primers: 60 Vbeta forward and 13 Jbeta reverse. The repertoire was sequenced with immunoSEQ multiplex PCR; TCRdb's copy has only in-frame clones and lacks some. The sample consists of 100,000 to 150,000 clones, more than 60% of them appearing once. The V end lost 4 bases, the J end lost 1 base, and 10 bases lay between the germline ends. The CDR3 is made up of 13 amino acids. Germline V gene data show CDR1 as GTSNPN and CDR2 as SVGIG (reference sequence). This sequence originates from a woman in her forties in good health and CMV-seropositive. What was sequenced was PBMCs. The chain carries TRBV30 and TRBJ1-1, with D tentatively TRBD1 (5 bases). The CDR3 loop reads CAWTGLKNTEAFF. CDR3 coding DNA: TGTGCCTGGACAGGGCTCAAGAACACTGAAGCTTTCTTT.